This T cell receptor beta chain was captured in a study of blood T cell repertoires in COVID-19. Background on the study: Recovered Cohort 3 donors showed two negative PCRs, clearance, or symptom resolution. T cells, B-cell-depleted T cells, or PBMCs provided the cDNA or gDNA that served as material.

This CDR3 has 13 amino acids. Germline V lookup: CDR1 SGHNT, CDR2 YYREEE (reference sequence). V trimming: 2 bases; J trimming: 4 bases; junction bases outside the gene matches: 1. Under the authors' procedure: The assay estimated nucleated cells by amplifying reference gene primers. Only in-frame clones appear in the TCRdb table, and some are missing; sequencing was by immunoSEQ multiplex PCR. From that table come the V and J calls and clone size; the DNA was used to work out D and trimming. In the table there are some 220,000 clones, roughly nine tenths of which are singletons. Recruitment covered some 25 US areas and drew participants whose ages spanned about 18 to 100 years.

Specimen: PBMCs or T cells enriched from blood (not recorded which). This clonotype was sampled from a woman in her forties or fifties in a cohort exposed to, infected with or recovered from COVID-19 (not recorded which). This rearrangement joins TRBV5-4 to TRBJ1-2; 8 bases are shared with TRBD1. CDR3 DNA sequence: TGTGCCAGCAGCTTCGGACAGGGCTATGGCTACACCTTC. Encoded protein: CASSFGQGYGYTF. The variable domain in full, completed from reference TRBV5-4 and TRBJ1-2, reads ETGVTQSPTHLIKTRGQQVTLRCSSQSGHNTVSWYQQALGQGPQFIFQYYREEENGRGNFPPRFSGLQFPNYSSELNVNALELDDSALYLCASSFGQGYGYTFGSGTRLTVV.